A single sample gave rise to the 32 T cell receptor beta chains below, sequenced in a study of monozygotic twins with inflammatory bowel disease. TCRdb re-called the 5' RACE reads, yielding one record per CDR3 amino acid sequence without DNA. The sample table sets out approximately 330,000 distinct CDR3 sequences. Material: blood. The receptors shown here come from a human donor with ulcerative colitis or Crohn's disease, or a healthy co-twin of an affected twin (not recorded which).

The chain carries TRBV11-1 and TRBJ2-1; with no DNA, the TCRdb D assignment of TRBD2 cannot be verified. The CDR3 is 18 amino acids. CDR1 is SGHAT and CDR2 is FQDESV in the germline V gene (reference sequence). The CDR3 is CASSLETGAAGLNNEQFF.

This chain uses TRBV6-2 or TRBV6-3 with TRBJ2-3. Germline V gene sequence: CDR1 MNHEY, CDR2 SVGEGT. The CDR3 has 11 amino acids. This chain's CDR3 is CASSYIDTQYF.

The rearrangement joins TRBV23-1 to TRBJ1-5. TRBV23-1 is given ORF status, its function remaining uncertain. The CDR3 consists of 12 residues. CDR3 amino acids: CASSQSCQPQHF.

This sequence joins TRBV14 and TRBJ2-1. Germline V lookup: CDR1 SGHDN, CDR2 FVKESK. The CDR3 has 12 amino acids. The CDR3 protein is CASSQDRVRQFF.

This chain links TRBV29-1 with TRBJ2-5; no DNA is available, so the TRBD2 call from TCRdb remains unchecked. CDR3 length equals 16 residues. Germline lookup yields CDR1 SQVTM and CDR2 ANQGSEA. The CDR3 region is CSVYSWASGGQETQYF.

The chain carries TRBV2 and TRBJ1-1. Germline CDR1 and CDR2: SNHLY and FYNNEI. The length of the CDR3 is 12 residues. The CDR3 loop is CATVDRNTEAFF.

CDR3 loop: CSARRVQRGAYEQYF. The V call is TRBV20-1, the J call TRBJ2-7; there is no DNA to check the TCRdb D call of TRBD2. Germline V lookup: CDR1 DFQATT, CDR2 SNEGSKA (reference sequence). The CDR3 is made up of 15 amino acids.

V usage is TRBV10-3 and J usage is TRBJ1-1; TCRdb gives TRBD1 as the D gene, but with no DNA this cannot be confirmed. The CDR3 loop spans 19 amino acids. From germline, CDR1 is ENHRY and CDR2 SYGVKD. Here the CDR3 reads CAISVSLDRGPPLNTEAFF.

The chain carries TRBV28 and TRBJ1-4; TCRdb calls TRBD1, which cannot be checked without DNA. In germline, CDR1 is MDHEN, CDR2 SYDVKM. CDR3 length: 15 residues. CDR3 loop: CASSSPEGANEKLFF.

This chain connects TRBV11-2 to TRBJ2-5; TCRdb returns TRBD1, unconfirmable since there is no DNA. Germline CDR1 and CDR2: SGHAT and FQNNGV. The CDR3 has 14 amino acids. This chain's CDR3 is CASSPTRIGETQYF.

The rearrangement joins TRBV29-1 to TRBJ2-3; absent DNA, TCRdb's TRBD1 call cannot be checked. The germline CDR1 and CDR2 sequences are SQVTM and ANQGSEA. The CDR3 has 15 amino acids. CDR3 sequence: CSSPGTASSTDTQYF.

The gene calls are TRBV28 and TRBJ2-2; the D call of TRBD1 rests on TCRdb alone, since no DNA is present to check it. The CDR3 is made up of 18 amino acids. CDR1 is MDHEN and CDR2 is SYDVKM in the germline V gene. CDR3 region: CASSLDRVKFANTGELFF. Looking up the rest from reference TRBV28 and TRBJ2-2 gives the full variable domain: DVKVTQSSRYLVKRTGEKVFLECVQDMDHENMFWYRQDPGLGLRLIYFSYDVKMKEKGDIPEGYSVSREKKERFSLILESASTNQTSMYLCASSLDRVKFANTGELFFGEGSRLTVL.

J is TRBJ1-5 and V is TRBV30; no DNA is available, so the TRBD1 call from TCRdb remains unchecked. The germline V gene encodes CDR1 GTSNPN and CDR2 SVGIG (reference sequence). The CDR3 length is 14 residues. The CDR3 loop reads CAWSVPGGGQPQHF.

The chain joins TRBV12-3 or TRBV12-4 to TRBJ1-1. This CDR3 is 18 amino acids long. The chain's CDR3 is CASSSRHSSLQMNTEAFF.

The genes are TRBV5-4 and TRBJ2-7; the D call from TCRdb, TRBD2, cannot be confirmed without DNA. Germline V gene lookup returns CDR1 SGHNT and CDR2 YYREEE (reference sequence). The CDR3 runs to 15 residues. The CDR3 loop reads CASSPPSGGAYEQYF.

The V and J genes are TRBV10-3 and TRBJ2-1; TCRdb returns TRBD2, unconfirmable since there is no DNA. The germline CDR1 and CDR2 sequences are ENHRY and SYGVKD. There are 17 residues in the CDR3. The CDR3 loop reads CAISESKTSGSVYEQFF.

The V and J genes are TRBV4-3 and TRBJ1-1; TCRdb reports TRBD1, a call that lacks DNA to check it against. The CDR3 spans 17 residues. CDR1 is LGHNA, CDR2 YSLEER, per germline. CDR3: CASSQDWAGSGNTEAFF.

V usage is TRBV30 and J usage is TRBJ1-1. The CDR3 contains 11 residues. Per germline, CDR1 GTSNPN and CDR2 SVGIG (reference sequence). This CDR3 reads CAWSQRLEAFF.

The J gene is TRBJ2-1, the V gene TRBV15; TCRdb selects TRBD2, and the lack of DNA leaves this call unchecked. This CDR3 spans 16 amino acids. Germline-derived CDR1 and CDR2 are LNHNV and YYDKDF (reference sequence). This chain's CDR3 is CATSVPLAEGYNEQFF. Full variable domain (rest looked up from reference TRBV15 and TRBJ2-1): DAMVIQNPRYQVTQFGKPVTLSCSQTLNHNVMYWYQQKSSQAPKLLFHYYDKDFNNEADTPDNFQSRRPNTSFCFLDIRSPGLGDTAMYLCATSVPLAEGYNEQFFGPGTRLTVL.

V gene TRBV5-1 combines with J gene TRBJ2-1. The germline V gene encodes CDR1 SGHRS and CDR2 YFSETQ. The CDR3 has 15 amino acids. CDR3 protein: CASSLVVSGSGEQFF.

The rearrangement links TRBV5-6 to TRBJ2-7; TCRdb returns TRBD1, unconfirmable since there is no DNA. The V gene's germline CDR1 is SGHDT and CDR2 YYEEEE. The CDR3 sequence is 16 residues long. This CDR3 reads CASSPYGTSSSYEQYF.

V and J are TRBV9 and TRBJ1-1; the D gene TCRdb calls, TRBD1, cannot be checked with no DNA. The CDR3 is 18 residues long. Germline CDR1 and CDR2: SGDLS and YYNGEE. This chain's CDR3 is CASSVGPGTGVPGTEAFF.

This sequence joins TRBV6-1 and TRBJ2-2; TCRdb gives TRBD1 as the D gene, but with no DNA this cannot be confirmed. This CDR3 has 15 residues. Germline CDR1 MNHNS, CDR2 SASEGT. CDR3 sequence reads: CASRGGSEYTGELFF.

The V and J genes are TRBV5-4 and TRBJ2-2; the D call from TCRdb, TRBD1, cannot be confirmed without DNA. The CDR3 is 16 amino acids. Germline V gene data show CDR1 as SGHNT and CDR2 as YYREEE (reference sequence). CDR3 amino acids: CASSPQTGSNTGELFF.

J is TRBJ1-2 and V is TRBV6-6; TCRdb's D gene call, TRBD1, goes unchecked for lack of DNA. This CDR3 spans 13 amino acids. Germline V gene sequence: CDR1 MNHNY, CDR2 SVGAGI (reference sequence). The CDR3 here is CASSWGGVEGYTF.

The chain employs TRBV5-4 and TRBJ1-1; TCRdb calls TRBD1, which cannot be checked without DNA. Germline V gives CDR1 SGHNT, CDR2 YYREEE (reference sequence). This CDR3 is built from 16 residues. The chain's CDR3 is CASSIGEFPENTEAFF.

V gene TRBV7-2 combines with J gene TRBJ1-4. The CDR3 is 16 amino acids. Germline V gene lookup returns CDR1 SGHTA and CDR2 FQGNSA. The CDR3 loop reads CASSLGSGSTNEKLFF.

Here the CDR3 reads CASSLNRAGNQPQHF. The rearrangement uses TRBV12-3 or TRBV12-4 and TRBJ1-5; TCRdb proposes TRBD1, but this gene call is untestable without DNA. The CDR3 runs to 15 residues.

The J gene is TRBJ2-1, the V gene TRBV28; TCRdb outputs TRBD2, but without DNA this stays unchecked. This CDR3 contains 18 residues. Germline V gene sequence: CDR1 MDHEN, CDR2 SYDVKM. The CDR3 is CASSSGTSGVGRANEQFF.

The chain combines TRBV12-3 or TRBV12-4 with TRBJ1-1. The CDR3 is 13 residues long. This chain's CDR3 is CASRSQPNLEAFF.

V and J are TRBV20-1 and TRBJ1-5; TCRdb picks TRBD1, but there is no DNA to check that call. Germline values: CDR1 DFQATT, CDR2 SNEGSKA (reference sequence). The CDR3 loop spans 12 amino acids. This chain's CDR3 is CSGTRGDQPQHF.

V gene TRBV5-1 combines with J gene TRBJ2-7; the TCRdb call, TRBD1, lacks DNA for checking. The CDR3 is 15 residues long. Per the germline V gene, CDR1 is SGHRS and CDR2 is YFSETQ. The CDR3 protein is CASSVVWGITYEQYF.